The 22 T cell receptor beta chains in this list originate from one sample, sequenced in a study of blood T cell repertoires in COVID-19. Sequenced by immunoSEQ multiplex PCR; TCRdb stores in-frame clones only, minus some. Of over 200,000 clones listed, 85% are singletons. Material for sequencing was PBMCs or T cells enriched from blood (not recorded which). These receptors were taken from a man aged 35-49 years who had recovered from COVID-19.

CDR3 region: CASSPPGNTIYF. CDR3 nucleotides: TGTGCCAGCTCCCCTCCCGGAAACACCATATATTTT. The gene calls are TRBV18 and TRBJ1-3, with D unclear. The CDR3 contains 12 residues. Trimming took off 6 bases at V and 4 bases at J, with 7 bases between the two ends. The V gene's germline CDR1 is KGHSH and CDR2 LQKENI.

V is TRBV5-6 and J is TRBJ1-5; the D is unclear. In germline, CDR1 is SGHDT, CDR2 YYEEEE. CDR3 length equals 17 residues. V was shortened by 2 bases and J by 0 bases, with 15 bases between the two germline ends. In DNA form, the CDR3 reads TGTGCCAGCAGCTTAAGGCCGTCGGGGAATAGCAATCAGCCCCAGCATTTT. Protein product: CASSLRPSGNSNQPQHF.

This chain joins TRBV27 and TRBJ1-6; 10 bases agree with TRBD1. V lost 6 bases and J lost 10; bases outside the gene matches: 9. CDR3 size: 15 residues. Germline V gene lookup returns CDR1 MNHEY and CDR2 SMNVEV (reference sequence). The CDR3: CASRRRDRGFSPLHF. DNA for the CDR3: TGTGCCAGCAGAAGAAGGGACAGGGGATTCTCACCCCTCCACTTT.

V and J are TRBV5-1 and TRBJ2-7; D not certain. Per germline, CDR1 SGHRS and CDR2 YFSETQ. CDR3 length equals 16 residues. The V end was cut by 0 bases, the J end by 0 bases, with 13 bases between. CDR3 bases: TGCGCCAGCAGCTTGGCAGGCTACCAGAGCTCCTACGAGCAGTACTTC. The encoded protein is CASSLAGYQSSYEQYF.

CDR3 sequence (DNA): TGTGCCAGCAGCGTAGCTACAGGGGCAGGGCCCTCCTACGAGCAGTACTTC. Its translation is CASSVATGAGPSYEQYF. This rearrangement joins TRBV9 to TRBJ2-7, with 7 bases lining up with TRBD1. The V gene end was trimmed by 0 bases and the J gene end by 0 bases; junction bases not matched to a gene: 9. CDR3 length equals 17 residues. Germline assignment: CDR1 SGDLS and CDR2 YYNGEE.

The chain has TRBV27 and TRBJ2-2; the D gene is possibly TRBD1 (5 bases). This CDR3 contains 12 residues. Germline CDR1 and CDR2: MNHEY and SMNVEV (reference sequence). V was shortened by 6 bases and J by 8 bases, with 10 bases between the two germline ends. CDR3 residues: CASRYGAGELFF. The CDR3 region has the DNA TGTGCCAGCAGATATGGGGCGGGGGAGCTGTTTTTT.

About this clone itself: The sample holds other DNA sequences that translate to the same CDR3. V gene TRBV28 combines with J gene TRBJ1-1; 7 bases are shared with TRBD1. The V gene's germline CDR1 is MDHEN and CDR2 SYDVKM. The CDR3 runs to 14 residues. Trimming cost V 6 bases and J 0 bases; bases outside gene matches: 4. The CDR3 bases are TGTGCCAGCAGCACCGGGACAGTGAACACTGAAGCTTTCTTT. This codes for CASSTGTVNTEAFF. The full variable domain, rest sourced from reference TRBV28 and TRBJ1-1, is DVKVTQSSRYLVKRTGEKVFLECVQDMDHENMFWYRQDPGLGLRLIYFSYDVKMKEKGDIPEGYSVSREKKERFSLILESASTNQTSMYLCASSTGTVNTEAFFGQGTRLTVV.

This chain joins TRBV20-1 and TRBJ2-7; 8 positions agree with TRBD2. This CDR3 spans 14 amino acids. Germline V gene lookup returns CDR1 DFQATT and CDR2 SNEGSKA (reference sequence). With V trimmed by 3 bases and J by 6 bases, 10 bases remained unmatched. CDR3 sequence reads: CSASPTGLVAEQYF. The CDR3, as DNA: TGCAGTGCTAGTCCGACGGGACTAGTTGCCGAGCAGTACTTC.

V and J are TRBV20-1 and TRBJ1-2; D is ambiguous. The germline V gene encodes CDR1 DFQATT and CDR2 SNEGSKA (reference sequence). V gave up 6 bases and J gave up 6 bases, with 11 bases separating them. The CDR3 consists of 11 residues. In DNA form, the CDR3 reads TGCAGTGCCGAGACACAAAATGGCTACACCTTC. Translation: CSAETQNGYTF.

The rearrangement joins TRBV5-1 to TRBJ1-5, with a possible D match to TRBD1 (6 bases). The CDR3 is 14 residues long. Trimming cost V 2 bases and J 4 bases, with 10 bases left between them. Germline CDR1 is SGHRS and CDR2 is YFSETQ. CDR3 amino acids: CASSFGDRNQPQHF. The CDR3 DNA sequence: TGCGCCAGCAGCTTCGGTGACAGGAATCAGCCCCAGCATTTT. Full variable domain (remainder filled in from reference TRBV5-1 and TRBJ1-5): KAGVTQTPRYLIKTRGQQVTLSCSPISGHRSVSWYQQTPGQGLQFLFEYFSETQRNKGNFPGRFSGRQFSNSRSEMNVSTLELGDSALYLCASSFGDRNQPQHFGDGTRLSIL.

The rearrangement uses TRBV7-9 and TRBJ2-5; 8 bases match TRBD1. This CDR3 is 15 amino acids long. Germline loops: CDR1 SEHNR, CDR2 FQNEAQ (reference sequence). V lost 3 bases, J lost 1 base, and 4 bases stayed unmatched. For the CDR3, the DNA is TGTGCCAGCAGCTTGCCGGGACAGGCCCAAGAGACCCAGTACTTC. This sequence encodes CASSLPGQAQETQYF.

The chain is built from TRBV18 and TRBJ2-7, with D unresolved. This CDR3 comprises 14 residues. Trimming removed 3 bases at V and 6 bases at J, with 15 bases between. The V gene's germline CDR1 is KGHSH and CDR2 LQKENI. The CDR3: CASSPGSGSREQYF. CDR3 bases: TGTGCCAGCTCACCCGGGTCCGGGTCTCGCGAGCAGTACTTC.

Many counts were recorded for this clone. This chain joins TRBV9 and TRBJ1-2; no definite D call. The CDR3 runs 13 residues. CDR1 SGDLS and CDR2 YYNGEE come from the germline V gene. Deletions cut 0 bases from V and 2 bases from J, with 5 bases between. CDR3 bases: TGTGCCAGCAGCGTAGGAGGGAACTATGGCTACACCTTC. Its translation: CASSVGGNYGYTF.

The CDR3 DNA is TGTGCCAGCAGCCCTTTCCTAGCGGGAGACACCGGGGAGCTGTTTTTT. It codes for CASSPFLAGDTGELFF. The J gene is TRBJ2-2, the V gene TRBV3-1 (or the pseudogene TRBV3-2), with 10 bases that match TRBD2. Germline trimming cut 4 bases from V and 3 bases from J; bases unmatched to any gene: 5. This CDR3 is built from 16 residues. The germline V gene has CDR1 LGHDT and CDR2 YNNKEL (reference sequence).

The genes are TRBV9 and TRBJ2-7; D is perhaps TRBD2 (6 bases). The germline V and J ends were trimmed by 0 bases and 4 bases, with 14 bases remaining between them. The germline V gene has CDR1 SGDLS and CDR2 YYNGEE. The CDR3 loop spans 15 amino acids. CDR3 bases: TGTGCCAGCAGCGTAGGACCTAGCGTTGAATACGAGCAGTACTTC. Amino acid sequence: CASSVGPSVEYEQYF.

The V gene is TRBV13, the J gene TRBJ2-7, with 11 bases aligning to TRBD2. The CDR3 sequence is 15 residues long. Trimming cost V 5 bases and J 6 bases; bases outside gene matches: 9. Germline assignment: CDR1 PRHDT and CDR2 FYEKMQ (reference sequence). The CDR3 DNA reads TGTGCCAGCAGCCCCGGGACTAGCGGCTTGGGCGAGCAGTACTTC. Its protein product is CASSPGTSGLGEQYF.

This sequence joins TRBV6-5 and TRBJ2-7, with a possible D match to TRBD1 (6 bases). The CDR3 totals 15 residues. Trimming pared 6 bases from V and 3 bases from J, leaving 18 bases between. Per germline, CDR1 MNHEY and CDR2 SVGAGI. The chain's CDR3 is CASSPGLGHFYEQYF. The CDR3 coding sequence is TGTGCCAGCAGCCCGGGGTTGGGACACTTCTACGAGCAGTACTTC.

The gene calls are TRBV18 and TRBJ1-1, with D hard to call. The CDR3 has 15 amino acids. CDR1 and CDR2 from the germline V gene are KGHSH and LQKENI. V was cut by 3 bases and J by 2 bases, with 13 bases left in between. Written as DNA, the CDR3 is TGTGCCAGCTCACCCCGCGTCGACATTAACACTGAAGCTTTCTTT. This encodes CASSPRVDINTEAFF.

V is TRBV27 and J is TRBJ2-7, with 7 bases that match TRBD1. V was pared by 6 bases and J by 4 bases, with 6 bases of the junction left unmatched. Germline V gene lookup returns CDR1 MNHEY and CDR2 SMNVEV (reference sequence). The CDR3 totals 13 residues. The CDR3 region has the DNA TGTGCCAGCAGCGCCGGCAGGGGGTACGAGCAGTACTTC. Protein product: CASSAGRGYEQYF.

This sequence joins TRBV7-2 and TRBJ2-7, with D unclear. Trimming stripped 2 bases from V and 7 bases from J, with 6 bases between. The CDR3 extends over 11 amino acids. Germline V lookup: CDR1 SGHTA, CDR2 FQGNSA. The CDR3 DNA follows: TGTGCCAGCAGCTTATCTTATGAGCAGTACTTC. Its translation is CASSLSYEQYF.

This chain connects TRBV5-4 to TRBJ1-3, with TRBD1 matching over 7 bases. The CDR3 spans 15 residues. Germline assignment: CDR1 SGHNT and CDR2 YYREEE (reference sequence). V dropped 3 bases and J dropped 3; count of bases not matched to a gene: 6. In nucleotides, the CDR3 is TGTGCCAGCAGCTCGGAGACAGGGAGTGGAAACACCATATATTTT. Protein: CASSSETGSGNTIYF.

V is TRBV9 and J is TRBJ2-7; no clear D gene. There are 13 residues in the CDR3. Trimming took off 4 bases at V and 6 bases at J, with 14 bases between the two ends. Germline-derived CDR1 and CDR2 are SGDLS and YYNGEE. The CDR3 sequence is CASSPGPAGEQYF. Here the CDR3 DNA reads TGTGCCAGCAGCCCAGGTCCCGCCGGCGAGCAGTACTTC.